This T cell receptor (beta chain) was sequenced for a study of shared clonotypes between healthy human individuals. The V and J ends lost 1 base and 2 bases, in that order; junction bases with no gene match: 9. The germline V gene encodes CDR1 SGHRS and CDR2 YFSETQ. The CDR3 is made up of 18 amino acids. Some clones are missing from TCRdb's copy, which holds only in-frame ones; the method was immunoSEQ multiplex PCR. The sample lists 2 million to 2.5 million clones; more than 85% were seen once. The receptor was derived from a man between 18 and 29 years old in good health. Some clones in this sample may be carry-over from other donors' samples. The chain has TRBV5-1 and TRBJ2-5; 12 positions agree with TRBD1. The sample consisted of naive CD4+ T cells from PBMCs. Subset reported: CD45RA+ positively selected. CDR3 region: CASSLWGQGARLQETQYF. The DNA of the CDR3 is TGCGCCAGCAGCTTGTGGGGACAGGGGGCGCGCCTGCAAGAGACCCAGTACTTC. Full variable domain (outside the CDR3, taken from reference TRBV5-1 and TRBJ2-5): KAGVTQTPRYLIKTRGQQVTLSCSPISGHRSVSWYQQTPGQGLQFLFEYFSETQRNKGNFPGRFSGRQFSNSRSEMNVSTLELGDSALYLCASSLWGQGARLQETQYFGPGTRLLVL.